This record concerns one TCR beta chain sequence. Sequencing used immunoSEQ multiplex PCR; TCRdb keeps in-frame clones, though not all of them. The profile shows roughly 250,000 clones, more than 75% of them singletons. The CDR3 runs to 16 residues. After removal of 4 bases from V and 1 base from J, the junction contained 7 bases not matched to a gene. Looked up from germline, CDR1 is LNHDA and CDR2 is SQIVND (reference sequence). This sample was taken from a study of blood T cell repertoires in COVID-19. This clonotype was sampled from a woman aged 45-60 years who had recovered from COVID-19. The sequencing sample was made of PBMCs or T cells enriched from blood (not recorded which). V usage is TRBV19 and J usage is TRBJ2-5; 9 bases line up with TRBD2. The CDR3 sequence: CASSTPGLASQETQYF. The DNA for the CDR3 is TGTGCCAGTAGTACTCCGGGACTAGCTAGCCAAGAGACCCAGTACTTC.